This T cell receptor (beta chain) was identified in a study of low-dose radiotherapy and immunotherapy resistance in tumors. Study as a whole: Ipilimumab 1 mg/kg every six weeks, together with nivolumab 240 mg every two weeks, was given intravenously to patients. Given every two weeks, intravenous cyclophosphamide 200 mg/m2 preceded radiation and immunotherapy by one day.

Both TCRalpha and TCRbeta chains were reverse transcribed with V-gene-specific primers. Amplification of TCRs used a constant-region primer and V-primer adapter for about 19 PCR cycles. Via MiXCR, TCRdb re-called the reads, giving one row per CDR3 protein. The sample has approximately 6,000 distinct CDR3 sequences; around 83% are singletons. The CDR3 has 13 residues. Germline V CDR1 and CDR2: MDHEN, SYDVKM. Trimming pared 6 bases from V and 13 bases from J, leaving 18 bases between. The chain combines TRBV28 with TRBJ1-4; D unclear. The receptor comes from a human donor with advanced metastatic prostate, ovarian, gallbladder or colorectal cancer (not recorded which). This table probably holds off-target reads from a library built for another chain. The CDR3 bases are TGTGCCAGCAGCCTGAGCGACCGGGGAGGACTGTTTTTT. Translating gives CASSLSDRGGLFF.